The 32 T cell receptor beta chains listed next were all sequenced from one sample in a study of cytomegalovirus exposure and HLA in healthy donors. It was with 60 Vbeta and 13 Jbeta primers that the PCR ran. The protocol was immunoSEQ multiplex PCR, while the TCRdb copy is restricted to in-frame clones and leaves out a portion. Of roughly 63,000 clones listed, roughly 77% are singletons. Source material: PBMCs. The receptor set was obtained from a woman in her thirties or forties in good health and CMV-seropositive.

The chain recombines TRBV6-1 with TRBJ2-3; 11 bases map to TRBD2. CDR3 length: 15 residues. Germline V gene lookup returns CDR1 MNHNS and CDR2 SASEGT. Trimming removed 2 bases from V and 4 bases from J; junction bases left unmatched: 2. DNA for the CDR3: TGTGCCAGCAGTGAACGACTAGCGGGGTCAGATACGCAGTATTTT. This translates into CASSERLAGSDTQYF.

The rearrangement joins TRBV19 to TRBJ2-2; D gene uncertain. The germline gives CDR1 LNHDA, CDR2 SQIVND (reference sequence). V was shortened by 4 bases and J by 9 bases, with 12 bases between the two germline ends. This CDR3 has 13 amino acids. CDR3 residues: CASSTLAVRELFF. Here the CDR3 DNA reads TGTGCCAGTAGTACCCTCGCAGTCCGGGAGCTGTTTTTT. Full variable domain (rest looked up from reference TRBV19 and TRBJ2-2): DGGITQSPKYLFRKEGQNVTLSCEQNLNHDAMYWYRQDPGQGLRLIYYSQIVNDFQKGDIAEGYSVSREKKESFPLTVTSAQKNPTAFYLCASSTLAVRELFFGEGSRLTVL.

This clone came up once. This rearrangement joins TRBV10-2 to TRBJ1-6; D is unresolved. CDR3 length: 15 amino acids. Trimming removed 5 bases at V and 7 bases at J, with 15 bases between. Per the germline V gene, CDR1 is WSHSY and CDR2 is SAAADI. DNA for the CDR3: TGCGCCAGCAGTCCCGGGGAGGGCTACAATTCACCCCTCCACTTT. Protein sequence: CASSPGEGYNSPLHF.

J is TRBJ1-1 and V is TRBV18; perhaps TRBD1 as D (5 bases). The CDR3 spans 13 residues. Germline CDR1 KGHSH, CDR2 LQKENI. V lost 3 bases and J 1 base, leaving 6 bases between the germline ends. The CDR3 loop is CASSPGQNTEAFF. The CDR3 DNA reads TGTGCCAGCTCACCCGGACAGAACACTGAAGCTTTCTTT.

The chain joins TRBV7-9 to TRBJ1-3, with no clear D. Trimming took 7 bases from V and 2 from J, leaving 15 bases between them. The germline gives CDR1 SEHNR, CDR2 FQNEAQ (reference sequence). The CDR3 contains 15 residues. The CDR3 DNA follows: TGTGCCAGCACCCAGAGGATGGCAGCTGGAAACACCATATATTTT. Encoded protein: CASTQRMAAGNTIYF. Complete variable domain (other parts from reference TRBV7-9 and TRBJ1-3): DTGVSQNPRHKITKRGQNVTFRCDPISEHNRLYWYRQTLGQGPEFLTYFQNEAQLEKSRLLSDRFSAERPKGSFSTLEIQRTEQGDSAMYLCASTQRMAAGNTIYFGEGSWLTVV.

The chain recombines TRBV6-6 with TRBJ1-4; perhaps TRBD1 as D (5 bases). The germline V and J ends were trimmed by 7 bases and 8 bases, with 20 bases remaining between them. Per the germline V gene, CDR1 is MNHNY and CDR2 is SVGAGI (reference sequence). This CDR3 contains 15 residues. The CDR3 bases are TGTGCCAGCATCAACCCGGGCAGGGAGGGCGAAAAACTGTTTTTT. Protein: CASINPGREGEKLFF.

This chain joins TRBV5-4 and TRBJ2-1; unclear D gene. Trimming removed 0 bases from V and 8 bases from J, with 12 bases in between. The length of the CDR3 is 14 residues. The germline gives CDR1 SGHNT, CDR2 YYREEE (reference sequence). The CDR3 DNA reads TGTGCCAGCAGCTTGGCCACGTCAGGCTATGAGCAGTTCTTC. Translated: CASSLATSGYEQFF.

The chain carries TRBV10-2 and TRBJ1-1, with TRBD1 matching over 8 bases. The CDR3 loop spans 14 amino acids. V shed 6 bases, J shed 4 bases, and the junction held 7 bases outside the gene matches. Germline-derived CDR1 and CDR2 are WSHSY and SAAADI. CDR3 in amino acids: CASRDRGGGTEAFF. The CDR3 DNA reads as TGCGCCAGCAGAGACAGGGGAGGAGGCACTGAAGCTTTCTTT.

V and J are TRBV6-1 and TRBJ2-1, with 8 bases lining up with TRBD2. With V trimmed by 2 bases and J by 5 bases, 5 bases remained unmatched. Germline V gene data show CDR1 as MNHNS and CDR2 as SASEGT. The CDR3 contains 15 residues. CDR3 nucleotide sequence: TGTGCCAGCAGTGAACAGGCGGGGGGACACAATGAGCAGTTCTTC. Residues: CASSEQAGGHNEQFF.

This chain joins TRBV20-1 and TRBJ1-2, with D unclear. With 3 bases removed from V and 8 bases from J, the gap between germline ends came to 7 bases. This CDR3 is 10 amino acids long. Germline V gene sequence: CDR1 DFQATT, CDR2 SNEGSKA (reference sequence). The CDR3 DNA reads as TGCAGTGCTAGTTCAGAAGGCTACACCTTC. Amino acids: CSASSEGYTF.

This sequence joins TRBV19 and TRBJ2-3; 8 bases agree with TRBD2. Germline assignment: CDR1 LNHDA and CDR2 SQIVND (reference sequence). With 6 bases clipped from V and 4 bases from J, the junction kept 6 bases outside the gene matches. This CDR3 is built from 14 residues. The CDR3 protein is CASRSGGGSDTQYF. CDR3 in DNA: TGTGCCAGTAGGTCGGGGGGGGGTTCAGATACGCAGTATTTT. Full variable domain (remainder filled in from reference TRBV19 and TRBJ2-3): DGGITQSPKYLFRKEGQNVTLSCEQNLNHDAMYWYRQDPGQGLRLIYYSQIVNDFQKGDIAEGYSVSREKKESFPLTVTSAQKNPTAFYLCASRSGGGSDTQYFGPGTRLTVL.

The chain couples TRBV27 to TRBJ2-2; possibly TRBD1 for D (6 bases). V dropped 3 bases and J dropped 6 bases, with 11 bases sitting between them. Germline CDR1 MNHEY, CDR2 SMNVEV (reference sequence). There are 14 residues in the CDR3. The CDR3 DNA sequence: TGTGCCAGCAGTTTCGCGCAGGGGTCCGGGGAGCTGTTTTTT. As protein: CASSFAQGSGELFF.

This clone was seen more than once but under ten times. V gene TRBV18 combines with J gene TRBJ1-5, with D uncertain. The CDR3 has 17 residues. The V and J ends lost 2 bases and 4 bases respectively, with 18 bases between them. The germline gives CDR1 KGHSH, CDR2 LQKENI. The DNA for the CDR3 is TGTGCCAGCTCACCAAAGCGGCCCGGGGAAGGTAATCAGCCCCAGCATTTT. It specifies CASSPKRPGEGNQPQHF.

The rearrangement uses TRBV21-1 and TRBJ2-5; the table names TRBD2, a call not compared with the DNA. TRBV21-1 represents a pseudogene. This CDR3 is 13 amino acids long. CDR3 in amino acids: CAILGGGQETQYF. CDR3 in DNA: TGTGCCATCCTCGGCGGGGGCCAAGAGACCCAGTACTTC.

V usage is TRBV11-2 and J usage is TRBJ1-2; D possibly corresponds to TRBD1 (6 bases). The CDR3 runs 16 residues. Germline V gene data show CDR1 as SGHAT and CDR2 as FQNNGV. Deletions cut 1 base from V and 4 bases from J, with 16 bases between. For the CDR3, the DNA is TGTGCCAGCAGCTTAGGGCAGGGGTCGGCCTTCTATGGCTACACCTTC. Translating gives CASSLGQGSAFYGYTF. The variable domain in full, completed from reference TRBV11-2 and TRBJ1-2, reads EAGVAQSPRYKIIEKRQSVAFWCNPISGHATLYWYQQILGQGPKLLIQFQNNGVVDDSQLPKDRFSAERLKGVDSTLKIQPAKLEDSAVYLCASSLGQGSAFYGYTFGSGTRLTVV.

The chain links TRBV5-6 to TRBJ1-6; TRBD1 matches at 9 bases. The CDR3 runs to 14 residues. Trimming at V came to 5 bases and at J to 10 bases, leaving 7 bases not matched to a gene. Germline V CDR1 and CDR2: SGHDT, YYEEEE. The CDR3 spells CASSKGTGYSPLHF. The CDR3 DNA sequence: TGTGCCAGCAGTAAGGGGACAGGGTACTCACCCCTCCACTTT.

As DNA, the CDR3 is TGTGCCAGCAGCACCCGGGACAGGGCAGCCGAGCAGTACTTC. It translates to CASSTRDRAAEQYF. This rearrangement joins TRBV7-2 to TRBJ2-7; TRBD1 agrees at 9 bases. Germline CDR1 reads SGHTA; CDR2 reads FQGNSA. This CDR3 spans 14 amino acids. Germline trimming cut 5 bases from V and 6 bases from J; bases unmatched to any gene: 8. Filled out from reference TRBV7-2 and TRBJ2-7, the complete variable domain reads GAGVSQSPSNKVTEKGKDVELRCDPISGHTALYWYRQSLGQGLEFLIYFQGNSAPDKSGLPSDRFSAERTGGSVSTLTIQRTQQEDSAVYLCASSTRDRAAEQYFGPGTRLTVT.

The J gene is TRBJ1-2, the V gene TRBV11-2; 8 bases are shared with TRBD1. CDR3 size: 14 residues. Trimming cost V 0 bases and J 8 bases; bases outside gene matches: 5. From germline, CDR1 is SGHAT and CDR2 FQNNGV. CDR3 region: CASSLDQGARGYTF. In DNA, the CDR3 is TGTGCCAGCAGCTTAGACCAGGGGGCTCGAGGCTACACCTTC.

The V and J genes are TRBV19 and TRBJ2-7; tentatively, D is TRBD1 (6 bases). Per the germline V gene, CDR1 is LNHDA and CDR2 is SQIVND (reference sequence). Trimming took 1 base from V and 3 from J, leaving 13 bases between them. The CDR3 runs 15 residues. This CDR3 is CASSIGRQEFYEQYF. The CDR3 DNA sequence: TGTGCCAGTAGTATAGGAAGACAGGAGTTCTACGAGCAGTACTTC. The variable domain in full, with the rest retrieved from reference TRBV19 and TRBJ2-7, is DGGITQSPKYLFRKEGQNVTLSCEQNLNHDAMYWYRQDPGQGLRLIYYSQIVNDFQKGDIAEGYSVSREKKESFPLTVTSAQKNPTAFYLCASSIGRQEFYEQYFGPGTRLTVT.

The J gene is TRBJ2-7, the V gene TRBV6-6; a possible D gene is TRBD1 (6 bases). The CDR3 is 15 residues long. Germline-derived CDR1 and CDR2 are MNHNY and SVGAGI (reference sequence). Between the trimmed V and J ends, which lost 0 bases and 6 bases, there was a span of 15 bases. CDR3 nucleotide sequence: TGTGCCAGCAGTTACTCGGCAGGGGATATCTCCGAGCAGTACTTC. Translating it yields CASSYSAGDISEQYF.

This chain links TRBV6-5 with TRBJ1-4; a weak D match, TRBD1 (6 bases). The V gene's germline CDR1 is MNHEY and CDR2 SVGAGI. This CDR3 is built from 14 residues. V lost 5 bases and J lost 8, with 15 bases in between. The CDR3 region is CASSPTGSLEKLFF. The CDR3, as DNA: TGTGCCAGCAGTCCCACAGGGAGCTTGGAAAAACTGTTTTTT.

This chain connects TRBV25-1 to TRBJ2-1; the D gene is possibly TRBD1 (5 bases). V dropped 2 bases and J dropped 9 bases, with 11 bases sitting between them. Germline V lookup: CDR1 MGHDK, CDR2 SYGVNS. The CDR3 extends over 13 amino acids. CDR3 nucleotides: TGTGCCAGCAGTGAACAGGGTTTAGGTGAGCAGTTCTTC. It codes for CASSEQGLGEQFF.

CDR3 DNA sequence: TGCAGCGTGGCACAGGATTTCTCGGCCTATGGCTACACCTTC. Encoded protein: CSVAQDFSAYGYTF. The V and J genes are TRBV29-1 and TRBJ1-2, with D maybe TRBD1 (5 bases). The CDR3 is 14 amino acids. V was clipped by 6 bases and J by 4 bases, with 18 bases between them. CDR1 is SQVTM and CDR2 is ANQGSEA in the germline V gene.

The chain couples TRBV7-9 to TRBJ1-1; D is unresolved. Per the germline V gene, CDR1 is SEHNR and CDR2 is FQNEAQ (reference sequence). V was cut by 5 bases and J by 1 base, with 8 bases left in between. The CDR3 is 13 residues long. The CDR3 bases are TGTGCCAGCAGCCTTGACAAGAACACTGAAGCTTTCTTT. Protein product: CASSLDKNTEAFF.

The chain links TRBV6-1 to TRBJ1-1, with D uncertain. Germline V gives CDR1 MNHNS, CDR2 SASEGT. Trimming pared 6 bases from V and 4 bases from J, leaving 12 bases between. The CDR3 runs 13 residues. CDR3 nucleotides: TGTGCCAGCAGCGAACTTGTATCCACTGAAGCTTTCTTT. Its protein product is CASSELVSTEAFF.

This clone was counted only a few times. This rearrangement joins TRBV5-6 to TRBJ1-3; D is unresolved. The germline CDR1 and CDR2 sequences are SGHDT and YYEEEE. Trimming took off 1 base at V and 0 bases at J, with 5 bases between the two ends. This CDR3 region has 14 residues. CDR3 coding DNA: TGTGCCAGCAGCTTGCTCCGCTCTGGAAACACCATATATTTT. Its translation is CASSLLRSGNTIYF.

V is TRBV7-2 and J is TRBJ2-3; 7 bases fit TRBD2. The junction had 14 bases not matched to a gene; V was cut back by 6 bases and J by 2 bases. In germline, CDR1 is SGHTA, CDR2 FQGNSA. The CDR3 has 17 residues. The CDR3 protein is CASRFGGEVRNTDTQYF. The CDR3 bases are TGTGCCAGCAGATTTGGGGGGGAGGTCCGTAACACAGATACGCAGTATTTT.

CDR3 in amino acids: CASSNPGTGTYEQYF. CDR3 in DNA: TGTGCCAGTAGCAACCCGGGGACAGGGACCTACGAGCAGTACTTC. This chain uses TRBV19 with TRBJ2-7, with 9 bases that match TRBD1. The V and J ends lost 6 bases and 2 bases, in that order; junction bases with no gene match: 8. This CDR3 spans 15 amino acids. Germline V CDR1 and CDR2: LNHDA, SQIVND (reference sequence).

The chain is built from TRBV29-1 and TRBJ1-2; perhaps TRBD1 as D (6 bases). The V gene's germline CDR1 is SQVTM and CDR2 ANQGSEA. V lost 4 bases and J 5 bases, leaving 14 bases between the germline ends. The CDR3 length is 13 residues. The CDR3 DNA reads as TGCAGCGTTGTGCGAGGGGGAGTGTATGGCTACACCTTC. It specifies CSVVRGGVYGYTF.

The chain has TRBV7-9 and TRBJ1-6; TRBD1 is a possible D gene (6 bases). CDR3 length: 14 residues. Trimming shortened V by 0 bases and J by 11 bases, and 11 bases separated the two germline ends. Germline-derived CDR1 and CDR2 are SEHNR and FQNEAQ (reference sequence). CDR3 loop: CASSLAVQGAPLHF. The CDR3 DNA sequence: TGTGCCAGCAGCTTAGCGGTACAGGGCGCACCCCTCCACTTT. Based on the CDR3 plus reference TRBV7-9 and TRBJ1-6, the full variable domain is DTGVSQNPRHKITKRGQNVTFRCDPISEHNRLYWYRQTLGQGPEFLTYFQNEAQLEKSRLLSDRFSAERPKGSFSTLEIQRTEQGDSAMYLCASSLAVQGAPLHFGNGTRLTVT.

The chain recombines TRBV2 with TRBJ1-1, with unresolved D. Germline V gene data show CDR1 as SNHLY and CDR2 as FYNNEI. The V end was cut by 6 bases, the J end by 0 bases, with 14 bases between. This CDR3 spans 15 amino acids. The CDR3 region is CASSPSLYMNTEAFF. CDR3 nucleotides: TGTGCCAGCAGCCCTTCTTTGTACATGAACACTGAAGCTTTCTTT.

The gene calls are TRBV6-5 and TRBJ2-7; weak D call: TRBD1 (5 bases). V was pared by 6 bases and J by 5 bases, with 17 bases between. The CDR3 is 14 residues long. Per the germline V gene, CDR1 is MNHEY and CDR2 is SVGAGI. The CDR3 spells CASSPDSITNEQYF. CDR3 coding DNA: TGTGCCAGCAGCCCCGACAGCATAACCAACGAGCAGTACTTC.